This T cell receptor (beta chain) was profiled in a study of CD8+CD57+ T cells in acquired aplastic anemia. Turning to the study itself: Sorted CD4+ plus CD8+ cells gave DNA averaging roughly 3.5 ug.

Profiles of TCR beta VDJ and CDR3 were generated from a genomic DNA template. A single record per CDR3 protein comes from TCRdb applying MiXCR to the reads. The table shows 80,000 or so distinct CDR3 sequences, with just over 70% occurring only once. Study-wide results and limits: Approximately 29 was the count of CD8+ CDR3 sequences that patients shared with controls. Patients and healthy controls showed no significant CD8+ Simpson's diversity difference.

This CDR3 contains 14 residues. J lost 3 bases, V lost 5 bases, and 7 bases had no gene match. Germline CDR1 and CDR2: DFQATT and SNEGSKA (reference sequence). The patients chosen for sequencing had shown expansion of CD8+CD57+ cells (detected by flow cytometry). All participating patients were living with severe acquired aplastic anemia. Comments on this clonotype: Its antigen remains unidentified.

J is TRBJ2-7 and V is TRBV20-1, with 10 bases matching TRBD1. The receptor was derived from a human donor with aplastic anemia. Sequenced: sorted CD4+, CD8+, or CD8+CD57+ T cells (not recorded which) from PBMCs. The CDR3 reads CSAGPGQGDYEQYF. CDR3 coding DNA: TGCAGTGCTGGCCCAGGACAGGGGGACTACGAGCAGTACTTC.